This T cell receptor (beta chain) was recorded in a study of blood T cell repertoires in COVID-19. Study details: Sample material is recorded as cDNA or gDNA derived from T cells, B-cell-depleted T cells, or PBMCs.

In the authors' workflow: Reference gene primer amplification gave estimated nucleated cell counts. Data came from immunoSEQ multiplex PCR; TCRdb stores just in-frame clones and leaves some out. That table supplies the V and J calls and clone size; D and trimming were determined from the DNA. The sample holds about 210,000 clones; under 90% are singletons and the top ten take about 10%. The V end lost 0 bases, the J end lost 7 bases, and 11 bases lay between the germline ends. The germline gives CDR1 SGHRS, CDR2 YFSETQ. The length of the CDR3 is 14 residues. The receptor comes from a woman older than 75 with COVID-19, enrolled during active disease. Sequences were obtained from peripheral blood. The V call is TRBV5-1, the J call TRBJ1-5, with D perhaps TRBD1 (6 bases). The CDR3 sequence: CASSLGQQGQPQHF. The CDR3 nucleotides are TGCGCCAGCAGCTTGGGGCAGCAGGGGCAGCCCCAGCATTTT. The whole variable domain, filled in from reference TRBV5-1 and TRBJ1-5, reads KAGVTQTPRYLIKTRGQQVTLSCSPISGHRSVSWYQQTPGQGLQFLFEYFSETQRNKGNFPGRFSGRQFSNSRSEMNVSTLELGDSALYLCASSLGQQGQPQHFGDGTRLSIL.